This T cell receptor (beta chain) appears in the sequencing data of a study of blood T cell repertoires in COVID-19. In the study overall: Spain, Italy and the United States supplied samples that represented acute and convalescent COVID-19.

Living in under 30 US areas, the participants were between roughly 18 and 89 years of age. A PCR-confirmed or clinician-diagnosed COVID-19 case had contacted exposed participants within 2 weeks of entry. Original handling: Amplification from reference gene primers served as the basis for estimated nucleated cell counts. Sequencing was performed with immunoSEQ multiplex PCR; in TCRdb, only in-frame clones are kept and a portion is missing. Clonal size and the V and J genes are those of that table, whereas D and trimming came from the DNA. The repertoire has around 400,000 clones, 90% to 95% of them found once; the top ten carry 0.8% to 0.9%. This TCR derives from a middle-aged woman who had been exposed to COVID-19. The sequenced material came from PBMCs or T cells enriched from blood (not recorded which).

CDR3 protein: CAWGGPVVEQFF. The CDR3 DNA sequence: TGTGCCTGGGGGGGGCCAGTCGTGGAGCAGTTCTTC. The chain is built from TRBV30 and TRBJ2-1; D is possibly TRBD1 or TRBD2 (6 bases each). Germline V gives CDR1 GTSNPN, CDR2 SVGIG (reference sequence). The CDR3 totals 12 residues. V was trimmed by 5 bases and J by 10 bases, leaving 15 bases between them.